One T cell receptor (beta chain) is described in this entry. No antigen is known for it. Per-base quality was not reported, and no clone a single base away is much larger than it. Trimming removed 2 bases from V and 5 bases from J, leaving 12 bases between the germline ends. Counted from cysteine to phenylalanine, this CDR3 has 13 amino acids. Left in the record is the CDR3 DNA by itself, 39 bases read in frame from the first base. Sequences GTSNPN (CDR1) and SVGIG (CDR2) are obtained from the germline V gene (reference sequence). The CDR3 regions of human TCRbeta chains were subjected to immunosequencing. Processing in the source paper ran as follows. Repertoire TCRs were matched against a reference library of SARS-CoV-2-specific TCRs generated with the MIRA antigen-specificity platform. Breadth meant the fraction of unique TCRs that were SARS-CoV-2-associated, whereas depth meant the fraction of total T cells that were SARS-CoV-2-associated. Using the MIRA data, every spike-specific TCR was mapped to the spike region that the TCR reacted to and assigned to either a CD4 or a CD8 class. Log10-transformed breadth and depth values were compared by one-way ANOVA with Sidak's multiple comparisons tests. Imported from immuneACCESS, the table was reduced by TCRdb to in-frame sequences with V and J called. These copies leave out some clones; in studies compared against another copy, an unresolved V gene accounts for under half, and the cause of the remainder is not known. V and J calls and clone size follow that table, whereas D and trimming were derived from the DNA. This sample has about 130,000 clones in its table, and about 87% of those were observed once. The top ten clones comprise 1.9% of the sample.

The data belong to a study of T cell responses to AZD1222 COVID-19 vaccine (TCRdb year 2021). Turning to the overall study: AZD1222 recipients with second doses at about 4 weeks or about 12 weeks were pooled, because spike-specific TCR depth and breadth did not differ between schedules. TCR sequencing was performed for approximately 240 trial participants, of whom around 210 were given two doses of AZD1222 and approximately 25 were given two doses of MenACWY control vaccine. Trial participants were enrolled by age into 18-55, 56-69 and 70-plus year subgroups, with 148, 28 and 57 TCR-sequenced participants respectively. Broad study findings and their caveats: Because no day 14 peak-response samples were available, repertoires were characterized only after the peak T cell response. Epitopes outside the regions mutated in the B.1.351 and B.1.1.7 variants were reportedly recognized by nearly half of the unique spike-specific TCRs. CD4 TCRs associated with the vaccine covered the entire spike protein, and the dominant responses were in regions 160-218 and 743-854. In the small 56-69-year group, the increase in depth fell short of significance, most likely because of low power. Conclusions about previously exposed vaccinees were limited because only six AZD1222 recipients were SARS-CoV-2 seropositive at baseline. Participants were mostly white British and included more females than males, and it was suggested by the authors that clonal diversity may have been underestimated. After two AZD1222 doses, both the breadth and the depth of spike-specific TCRs were significantly higher than at day 0 and than in MenACWY recipients.

The label giving this sample's time point can be read as: baseline before first vaccination. Vaccinee samples came from UK trials COV001 and COV002, including a single-blind randomized controlled phase 2/3 trial of AZD1222 (ChAdOx1 nCoV-19) in healthy adults. For TCRbeta chain sequencing, PBMC samples were collected from trial participants at day 0 and at day 28 after the second dose. The rearranged chain carries TRBV30 and TRBJ1-1, and possibly TRBD1, on 6 matching bases. Sequenced here: peripheral blood, sampled on day 0 of AZD1222 vaccination. This clonotype was obtained from an adult in good health. The CDR3 protein sequence reads: CAWSYRVGTEAFF. The nucleotide sequence reads TGTGCCTGGAGTTACAGGGTAGGGACTGAAGCTTTCTTT.